This T cell receptor (beta chain) was captured by sequencing in a study of blood T cells in healthy people across ages. For the study at large: About one barcoded TCR beta cDNA was captured per two T cells. Study-level results: Strong correlation existed between TCR beta diversity and naive T cell percentage.

The extraction recovered at least 5.5 micrograms of total RNA per sample. A J-beta primer mix and a sample-barcoded 5' primer were used in a second PCR of about 7 to 12 cycles. TCRdb re-called the 5' RACE reads through MiXCR, storing one row per CDR3 protein. The table includes around 650,000 distinct CDR3 sequences, about 30% detected once. This clonotype was seen repeatedly, ten times or more. Its antigen is as yet unknown. Germline CDR1 and CDR2: ENHRY and SYGVKD. J lost 7 bases, V lost 5 bases, and 5 bases had no gene match. This CDR3 contains 13 residues. This clonotype originated in a woman aged 80 or over in good health. This chain uses TRBV10-3 with TRBJ1-1; TRBD1 matches at 9 bases. Material: blood. In nucleotides, the CDR3 is TGTGCCATCAGTACACAGGGGGCCTATGAAGCTTTCTTT. Its translation: CAISTQGAYEAFF.